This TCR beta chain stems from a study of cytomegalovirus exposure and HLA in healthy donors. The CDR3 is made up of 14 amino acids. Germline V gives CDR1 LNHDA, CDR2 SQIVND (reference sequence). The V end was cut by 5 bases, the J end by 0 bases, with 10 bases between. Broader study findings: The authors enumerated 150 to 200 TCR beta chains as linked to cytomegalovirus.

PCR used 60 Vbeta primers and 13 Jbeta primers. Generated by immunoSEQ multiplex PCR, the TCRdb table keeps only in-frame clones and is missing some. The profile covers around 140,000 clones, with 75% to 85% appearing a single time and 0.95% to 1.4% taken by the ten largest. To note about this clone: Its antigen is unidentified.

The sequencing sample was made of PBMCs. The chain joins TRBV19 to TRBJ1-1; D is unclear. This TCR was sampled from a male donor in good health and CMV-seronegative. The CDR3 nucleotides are TGTGCCAGTAGTGGTGAGGTTATGAACACTGAAGCTTTCTTT. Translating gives CASSGEVMNTEAFF.